Sequencing of this T cell receptor beta chain was carried out in a study of blood T cell repertoires in COVID-19. Study as a whole: Collection of acute and convalescent COVID-19 samples took place in the United States, Italy and Spain.

Authors' methods: Nucleated cell number was recorded as an estimate derived from reference gene primer amplification. Profiling relied on immunoSEQ multiplex PCR, and the TCRdb table lists in-frame clones only, not all of them. The V and J calls and clone size come from that table; D and trimming were worked out from the DNA. The sample has over 150,000 clones, around 85% seen once; the top ten hold approximately 30%. The CDR3 is 17 amino acids. CDR1 and CDR2 from the germline V gene are SGHRS and YFSETQ. Between the trimmed V and J ends, which lost 0 bases and 8 bases, there was a span of 18 bases. This rearrangement joins TRBV5-1 to TRBJ1-6; the D is unclear. The TCR was taken from a woman aged 60-70 years with acute or convalescent COVID-19. Source material: peripheral blood. This chain's CDR3 is CASSLGPRGQAHSPLHF. The CDR3 coding sequence is TGCGCCAGCAGCTTGGGCCCCCGAGGCCAAGCGCATTCACCCCTCCACTTT. The full variable domain, with the rest looked up from reference TRBV5-1 and TRBJ1-6, is KAGVTQTPRYLIKTRGQQVTLSCSPISGHRSVSWYQQTPGQGLQFLFEYFSETQRNKGNFPGRFSGRQFSNSRSEMNVSTLELGDSALYLCASSLGPRGQAHSPLHFGNGTRLTVT.